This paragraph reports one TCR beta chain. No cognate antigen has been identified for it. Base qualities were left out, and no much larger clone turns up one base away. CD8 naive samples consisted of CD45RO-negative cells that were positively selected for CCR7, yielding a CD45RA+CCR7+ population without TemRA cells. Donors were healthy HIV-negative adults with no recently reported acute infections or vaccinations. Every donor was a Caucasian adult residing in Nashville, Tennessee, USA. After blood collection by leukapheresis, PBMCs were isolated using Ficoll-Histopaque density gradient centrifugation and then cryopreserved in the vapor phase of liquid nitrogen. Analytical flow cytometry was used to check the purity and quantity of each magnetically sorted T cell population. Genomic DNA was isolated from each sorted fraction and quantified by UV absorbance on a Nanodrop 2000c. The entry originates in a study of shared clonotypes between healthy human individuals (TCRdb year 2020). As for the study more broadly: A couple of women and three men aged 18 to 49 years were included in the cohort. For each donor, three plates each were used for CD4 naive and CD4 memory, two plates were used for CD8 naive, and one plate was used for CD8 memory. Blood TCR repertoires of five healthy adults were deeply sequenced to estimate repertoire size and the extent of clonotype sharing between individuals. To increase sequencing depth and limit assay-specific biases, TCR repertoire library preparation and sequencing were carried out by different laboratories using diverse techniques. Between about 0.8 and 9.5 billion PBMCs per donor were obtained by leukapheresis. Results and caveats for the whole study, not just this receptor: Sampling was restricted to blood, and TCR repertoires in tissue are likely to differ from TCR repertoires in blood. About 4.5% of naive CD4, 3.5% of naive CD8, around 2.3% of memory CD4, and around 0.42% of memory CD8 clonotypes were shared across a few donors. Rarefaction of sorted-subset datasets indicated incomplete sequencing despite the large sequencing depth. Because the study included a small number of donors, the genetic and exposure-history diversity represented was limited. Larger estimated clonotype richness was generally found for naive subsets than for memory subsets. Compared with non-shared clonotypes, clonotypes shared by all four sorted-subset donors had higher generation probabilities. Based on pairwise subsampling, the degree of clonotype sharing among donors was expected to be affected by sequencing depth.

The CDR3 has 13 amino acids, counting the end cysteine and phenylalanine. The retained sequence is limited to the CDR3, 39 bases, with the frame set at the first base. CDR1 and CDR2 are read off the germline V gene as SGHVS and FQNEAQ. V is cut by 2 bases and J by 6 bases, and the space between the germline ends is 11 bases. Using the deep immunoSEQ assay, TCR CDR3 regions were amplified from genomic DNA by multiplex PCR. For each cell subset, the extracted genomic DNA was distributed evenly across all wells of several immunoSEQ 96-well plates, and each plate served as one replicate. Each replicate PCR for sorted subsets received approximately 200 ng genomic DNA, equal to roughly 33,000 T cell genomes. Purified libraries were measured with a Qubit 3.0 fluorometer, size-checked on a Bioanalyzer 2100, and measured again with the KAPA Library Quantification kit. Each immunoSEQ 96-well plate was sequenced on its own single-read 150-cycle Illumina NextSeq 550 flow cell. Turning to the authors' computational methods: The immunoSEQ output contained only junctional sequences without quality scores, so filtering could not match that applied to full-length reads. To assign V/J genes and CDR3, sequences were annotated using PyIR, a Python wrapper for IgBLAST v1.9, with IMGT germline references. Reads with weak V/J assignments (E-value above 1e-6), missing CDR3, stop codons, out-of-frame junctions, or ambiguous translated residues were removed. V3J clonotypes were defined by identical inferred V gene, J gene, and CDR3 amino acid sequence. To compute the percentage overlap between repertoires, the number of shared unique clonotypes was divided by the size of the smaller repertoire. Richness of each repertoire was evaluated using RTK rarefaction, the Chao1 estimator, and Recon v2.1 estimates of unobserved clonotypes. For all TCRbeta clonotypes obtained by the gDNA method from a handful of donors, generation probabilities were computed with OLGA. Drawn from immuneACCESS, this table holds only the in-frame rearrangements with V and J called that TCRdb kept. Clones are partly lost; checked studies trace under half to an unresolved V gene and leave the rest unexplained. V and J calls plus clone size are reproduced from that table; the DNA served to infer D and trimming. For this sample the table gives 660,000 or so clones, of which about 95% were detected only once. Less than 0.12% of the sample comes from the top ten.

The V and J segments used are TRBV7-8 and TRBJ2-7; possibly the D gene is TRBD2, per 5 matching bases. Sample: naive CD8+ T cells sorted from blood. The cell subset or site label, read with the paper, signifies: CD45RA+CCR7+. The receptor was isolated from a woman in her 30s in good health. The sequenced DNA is TGTGCCAGCAGCTTAACCCATCGGGGCGAGCAGTACTTC. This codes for CASSLTHRGEQYF.